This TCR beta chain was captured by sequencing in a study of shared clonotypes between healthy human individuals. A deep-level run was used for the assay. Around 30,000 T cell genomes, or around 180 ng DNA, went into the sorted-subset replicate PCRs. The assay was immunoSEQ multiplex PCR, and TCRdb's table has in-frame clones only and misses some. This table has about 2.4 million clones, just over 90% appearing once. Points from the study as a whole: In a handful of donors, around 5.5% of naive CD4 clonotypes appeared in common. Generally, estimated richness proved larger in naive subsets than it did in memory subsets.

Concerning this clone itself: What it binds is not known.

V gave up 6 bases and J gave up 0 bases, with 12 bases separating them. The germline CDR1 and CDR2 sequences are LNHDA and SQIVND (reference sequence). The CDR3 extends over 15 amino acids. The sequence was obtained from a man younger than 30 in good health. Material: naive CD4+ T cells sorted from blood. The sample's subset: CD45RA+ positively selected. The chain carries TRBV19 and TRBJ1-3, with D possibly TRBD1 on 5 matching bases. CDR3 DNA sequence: TGTGCCAGTAGGGTTGGACACAACTCTGGAAACACCATATATTTT. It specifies CASRVGHNSGNTIYF.